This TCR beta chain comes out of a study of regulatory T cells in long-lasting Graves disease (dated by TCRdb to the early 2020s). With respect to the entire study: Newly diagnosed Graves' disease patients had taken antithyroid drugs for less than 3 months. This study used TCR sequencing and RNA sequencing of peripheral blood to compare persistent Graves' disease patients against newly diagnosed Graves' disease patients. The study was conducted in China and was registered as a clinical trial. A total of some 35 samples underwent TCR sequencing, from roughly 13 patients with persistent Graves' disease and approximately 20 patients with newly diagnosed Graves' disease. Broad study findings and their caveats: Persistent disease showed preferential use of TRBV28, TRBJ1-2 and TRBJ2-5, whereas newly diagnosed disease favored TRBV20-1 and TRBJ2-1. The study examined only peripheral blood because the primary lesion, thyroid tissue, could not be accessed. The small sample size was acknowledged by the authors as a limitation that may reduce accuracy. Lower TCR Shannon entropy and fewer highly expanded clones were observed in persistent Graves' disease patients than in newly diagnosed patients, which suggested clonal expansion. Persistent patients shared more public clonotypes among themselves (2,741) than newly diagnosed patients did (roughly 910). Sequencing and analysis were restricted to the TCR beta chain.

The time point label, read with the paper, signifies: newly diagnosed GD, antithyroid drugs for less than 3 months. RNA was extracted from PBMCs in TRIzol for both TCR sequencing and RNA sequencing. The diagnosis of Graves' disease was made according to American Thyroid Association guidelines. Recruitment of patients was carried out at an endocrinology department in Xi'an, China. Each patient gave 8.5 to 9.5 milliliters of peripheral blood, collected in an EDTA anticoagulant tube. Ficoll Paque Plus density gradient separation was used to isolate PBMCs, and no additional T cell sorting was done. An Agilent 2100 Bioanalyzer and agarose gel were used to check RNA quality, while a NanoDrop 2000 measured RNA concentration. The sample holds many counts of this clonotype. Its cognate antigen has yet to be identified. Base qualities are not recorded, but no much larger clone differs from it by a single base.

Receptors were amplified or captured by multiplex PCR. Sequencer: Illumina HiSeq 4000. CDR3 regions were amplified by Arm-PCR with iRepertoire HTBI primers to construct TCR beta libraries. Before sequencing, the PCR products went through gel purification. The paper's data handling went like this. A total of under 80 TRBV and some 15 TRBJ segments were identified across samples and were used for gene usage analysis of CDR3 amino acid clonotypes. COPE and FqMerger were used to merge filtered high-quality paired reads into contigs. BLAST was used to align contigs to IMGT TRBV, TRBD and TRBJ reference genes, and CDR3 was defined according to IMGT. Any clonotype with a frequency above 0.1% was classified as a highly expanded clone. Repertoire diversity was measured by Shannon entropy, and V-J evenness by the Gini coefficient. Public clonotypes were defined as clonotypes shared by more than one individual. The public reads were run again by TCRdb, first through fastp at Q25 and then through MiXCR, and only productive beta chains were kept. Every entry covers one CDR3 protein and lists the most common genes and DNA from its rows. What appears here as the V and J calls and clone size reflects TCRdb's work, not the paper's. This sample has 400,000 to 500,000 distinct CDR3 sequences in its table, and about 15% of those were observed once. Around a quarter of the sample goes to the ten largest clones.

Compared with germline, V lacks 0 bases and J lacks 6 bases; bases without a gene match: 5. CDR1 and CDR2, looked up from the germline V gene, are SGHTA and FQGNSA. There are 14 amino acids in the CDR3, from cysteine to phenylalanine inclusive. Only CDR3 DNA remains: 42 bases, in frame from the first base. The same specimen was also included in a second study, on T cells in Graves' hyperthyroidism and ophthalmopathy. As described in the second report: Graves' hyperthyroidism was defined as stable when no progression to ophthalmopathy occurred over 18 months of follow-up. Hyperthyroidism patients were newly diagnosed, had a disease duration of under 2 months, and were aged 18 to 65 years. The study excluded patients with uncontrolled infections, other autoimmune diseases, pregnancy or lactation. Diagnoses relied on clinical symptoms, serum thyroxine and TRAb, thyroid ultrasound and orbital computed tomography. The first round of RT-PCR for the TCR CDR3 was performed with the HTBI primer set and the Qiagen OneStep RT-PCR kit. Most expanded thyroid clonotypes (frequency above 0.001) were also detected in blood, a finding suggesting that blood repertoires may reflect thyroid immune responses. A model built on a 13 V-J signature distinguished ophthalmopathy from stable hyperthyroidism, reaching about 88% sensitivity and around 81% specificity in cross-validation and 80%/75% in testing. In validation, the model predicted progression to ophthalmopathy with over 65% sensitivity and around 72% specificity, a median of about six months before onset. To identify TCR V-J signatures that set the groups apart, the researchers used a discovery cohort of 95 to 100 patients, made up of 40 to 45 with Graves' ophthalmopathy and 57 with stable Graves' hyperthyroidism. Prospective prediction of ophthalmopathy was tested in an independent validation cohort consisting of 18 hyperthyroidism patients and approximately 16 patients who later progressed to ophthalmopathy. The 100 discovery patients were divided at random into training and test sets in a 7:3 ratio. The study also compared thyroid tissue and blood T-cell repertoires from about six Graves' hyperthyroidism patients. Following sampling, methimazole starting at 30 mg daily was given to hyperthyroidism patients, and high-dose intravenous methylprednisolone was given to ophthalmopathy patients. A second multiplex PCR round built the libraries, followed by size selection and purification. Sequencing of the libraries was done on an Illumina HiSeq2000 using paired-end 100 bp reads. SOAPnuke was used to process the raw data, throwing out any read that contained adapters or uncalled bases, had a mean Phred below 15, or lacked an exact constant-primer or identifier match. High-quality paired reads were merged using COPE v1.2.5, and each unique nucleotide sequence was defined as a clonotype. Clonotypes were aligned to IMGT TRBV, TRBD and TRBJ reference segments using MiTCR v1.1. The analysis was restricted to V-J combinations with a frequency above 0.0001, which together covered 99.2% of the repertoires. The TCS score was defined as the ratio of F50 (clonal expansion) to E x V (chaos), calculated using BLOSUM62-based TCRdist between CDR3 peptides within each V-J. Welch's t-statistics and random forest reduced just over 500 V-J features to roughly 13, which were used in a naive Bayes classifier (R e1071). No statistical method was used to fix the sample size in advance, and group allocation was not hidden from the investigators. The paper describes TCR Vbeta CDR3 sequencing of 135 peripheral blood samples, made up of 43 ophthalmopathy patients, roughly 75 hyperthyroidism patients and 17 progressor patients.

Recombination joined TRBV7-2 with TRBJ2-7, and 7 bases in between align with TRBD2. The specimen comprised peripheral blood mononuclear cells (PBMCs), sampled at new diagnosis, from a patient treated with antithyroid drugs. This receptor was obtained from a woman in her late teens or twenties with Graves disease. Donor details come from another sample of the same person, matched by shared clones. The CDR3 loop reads CASSLARTSSEQYF. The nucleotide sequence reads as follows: TGTGCCAGCAGCTTAGCCCGGACTAGTAGCGAGCAGTACTTC.